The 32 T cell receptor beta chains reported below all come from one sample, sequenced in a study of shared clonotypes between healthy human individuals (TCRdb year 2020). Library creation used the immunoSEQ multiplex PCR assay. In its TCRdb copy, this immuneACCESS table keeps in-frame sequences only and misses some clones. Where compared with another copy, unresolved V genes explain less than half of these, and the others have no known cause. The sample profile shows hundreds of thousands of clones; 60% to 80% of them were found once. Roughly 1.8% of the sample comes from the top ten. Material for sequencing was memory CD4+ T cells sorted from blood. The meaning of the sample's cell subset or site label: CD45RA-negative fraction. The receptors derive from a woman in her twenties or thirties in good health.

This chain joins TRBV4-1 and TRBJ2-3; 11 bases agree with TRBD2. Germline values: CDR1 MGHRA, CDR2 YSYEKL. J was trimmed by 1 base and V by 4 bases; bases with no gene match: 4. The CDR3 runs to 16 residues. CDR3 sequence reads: CASSPSTSGGTDTQYF. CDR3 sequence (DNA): TGCGCCAGCAGCCCCTCGACTAGCGGGGGCACAGATACGCAGTATTTT.

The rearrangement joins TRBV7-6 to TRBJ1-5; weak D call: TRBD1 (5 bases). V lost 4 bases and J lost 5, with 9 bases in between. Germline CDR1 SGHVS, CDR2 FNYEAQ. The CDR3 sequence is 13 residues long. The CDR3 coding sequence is TGTGCCAGCAGCTACCAGGGAGATCAGCCCCAGCATTTT. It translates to CASSYQGDQPQHF.

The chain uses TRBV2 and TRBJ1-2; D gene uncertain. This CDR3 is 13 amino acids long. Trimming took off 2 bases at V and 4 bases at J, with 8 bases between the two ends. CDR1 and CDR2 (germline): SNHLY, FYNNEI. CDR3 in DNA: TGTGCCAGCAGTGAACGGCAGCTCTATGGCTACACCTTC. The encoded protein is CASSERQLYGYTF. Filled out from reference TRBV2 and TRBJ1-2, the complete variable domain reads EPEVTQTPSHQVTQMGQEVILRCVPISNHLYFYWYRQILGQKVEFLVSFYNNEISEKSEIFDDQFSVERPDGSNFTLKIRSTKLEDSAMYFCASSERQLYGYTFGSGTRLTVV.

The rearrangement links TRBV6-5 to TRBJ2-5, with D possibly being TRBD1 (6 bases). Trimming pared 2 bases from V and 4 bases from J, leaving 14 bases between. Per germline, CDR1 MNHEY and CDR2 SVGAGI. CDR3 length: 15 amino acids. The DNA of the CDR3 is TGTGCCAGCAGTTACGTAGGGGGAGAGAGAGAGACCCAGTACTTC. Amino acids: CASSYVGGERETQYF.

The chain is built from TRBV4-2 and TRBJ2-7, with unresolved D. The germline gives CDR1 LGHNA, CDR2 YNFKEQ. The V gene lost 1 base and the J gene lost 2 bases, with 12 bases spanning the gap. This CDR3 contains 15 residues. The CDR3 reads CASSQVGRNTYEQYF. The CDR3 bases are TGTGCCAGCAGCCAAGTTGGACGGAACACCTACGAGCAGTACTTC.

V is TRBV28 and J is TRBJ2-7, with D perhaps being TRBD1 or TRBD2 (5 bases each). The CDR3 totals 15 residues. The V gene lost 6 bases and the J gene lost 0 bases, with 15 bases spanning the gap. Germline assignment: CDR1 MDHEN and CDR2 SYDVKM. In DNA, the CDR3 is TGTGCCAGCAGCCAACCCGGGACCAGCTCCTACGAGCAGTACTTC. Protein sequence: CASSQPGTSSYEQYF.

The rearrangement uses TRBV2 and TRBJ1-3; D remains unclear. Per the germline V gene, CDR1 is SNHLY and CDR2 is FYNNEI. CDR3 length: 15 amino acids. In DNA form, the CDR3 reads TGTGCAACCAGACCGGACGCGTACTCTGGAAACACCATATATTTT. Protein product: CATRPDAYSGNTIYF.

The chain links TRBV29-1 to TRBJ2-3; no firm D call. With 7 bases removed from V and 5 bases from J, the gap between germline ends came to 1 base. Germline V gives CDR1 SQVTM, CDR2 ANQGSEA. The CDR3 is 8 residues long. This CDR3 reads CSGDTQYF. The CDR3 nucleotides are TGCAGCGGAGATACGCAGTATTTT.

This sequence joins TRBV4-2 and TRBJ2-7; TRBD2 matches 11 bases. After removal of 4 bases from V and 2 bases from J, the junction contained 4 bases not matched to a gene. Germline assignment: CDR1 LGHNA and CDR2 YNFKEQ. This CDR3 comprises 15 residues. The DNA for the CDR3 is TGTGCCAGCAGCCCCCAGACTAGCGGGACCTACGAGCAGTACTTC. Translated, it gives CASSPQTSGTYEQYF.

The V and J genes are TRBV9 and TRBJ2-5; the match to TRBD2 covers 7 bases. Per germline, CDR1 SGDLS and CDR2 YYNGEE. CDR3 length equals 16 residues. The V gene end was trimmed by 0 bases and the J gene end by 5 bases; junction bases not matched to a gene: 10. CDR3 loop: CASSVATETSTETQYF. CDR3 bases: TGTGCCAGCAGCGTAGCTACGGAGACTAGCACGGAGACCCAGTACTTC.

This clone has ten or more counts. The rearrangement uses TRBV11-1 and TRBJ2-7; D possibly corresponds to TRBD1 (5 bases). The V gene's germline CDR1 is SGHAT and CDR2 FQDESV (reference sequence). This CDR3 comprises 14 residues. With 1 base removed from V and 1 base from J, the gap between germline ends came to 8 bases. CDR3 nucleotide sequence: TGTGCCAGCAGCTTAGGAGGACATTCCTACGAGCAGTACTTC. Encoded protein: CASSLGGHSYEQYF.

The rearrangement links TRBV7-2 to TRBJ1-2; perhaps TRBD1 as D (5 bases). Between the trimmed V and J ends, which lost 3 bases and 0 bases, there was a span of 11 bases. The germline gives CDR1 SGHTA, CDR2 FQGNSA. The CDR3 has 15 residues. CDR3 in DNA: TGTGCCAGCAGCTTCGACAGTACGACTAACTATGGCTACACCTTC. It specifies CASSFDSTTNYGYTF.

Written as DNA, the CDR3 is TGTGCCAGCAGCTTAAGGGTGGTGGGACAGAATTACGAGCAGTACTTC. Translated, it gives CASSLRVVGQNYEQYF. The rearrangement joins TRBV7-9 to TRBJ2-7; the match to TRBD1 covers 7 bases. V lost 2 bases and J lost 4; bases outside the gene matches: 11. CDR1 SEHNR and CDR2 FQNEAQ come from the germline V gene (reference sequence). The CDR3 length is 16 residues. The full variable domain, rest sourced from reference TRBV7-9 and TRBJ2-7, is DTGVSQNPRHKITKRGQNVTFRCDPISEHNRLYWYRQTLGQGPEFLTYFQNEAQLEKSRLLSDRFSAERPKGSFSTLEIQRTEQGDSAMYLCASSLRVVGQNYEQYFGPGTRLTVT.

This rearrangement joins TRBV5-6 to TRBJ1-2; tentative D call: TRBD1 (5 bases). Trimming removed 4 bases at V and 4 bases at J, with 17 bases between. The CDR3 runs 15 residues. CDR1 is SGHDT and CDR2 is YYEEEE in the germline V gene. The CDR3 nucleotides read TGTGCCAGCAGCCCCTCCGCGGGGGGTGGCTATGGCTACACCTTC. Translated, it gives CASSPSAGGGYGYTF.

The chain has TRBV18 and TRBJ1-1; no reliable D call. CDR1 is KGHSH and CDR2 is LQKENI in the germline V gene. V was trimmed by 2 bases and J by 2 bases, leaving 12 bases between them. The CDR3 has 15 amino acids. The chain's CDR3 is CASSPRERLNTEAFF. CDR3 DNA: TGTGCCAGCTCACCAAGAGAACGACTAAACACTGAAGCTTTCTTT.

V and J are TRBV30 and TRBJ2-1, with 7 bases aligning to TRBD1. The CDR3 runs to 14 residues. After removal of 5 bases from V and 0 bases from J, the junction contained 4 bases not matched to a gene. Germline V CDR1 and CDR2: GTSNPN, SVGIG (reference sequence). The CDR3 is CAWSGQVSYNEQFF. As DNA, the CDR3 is TGTGCCTGGTCAGGACAGGTCTCCTACAATGAGCAGTTCTTC.

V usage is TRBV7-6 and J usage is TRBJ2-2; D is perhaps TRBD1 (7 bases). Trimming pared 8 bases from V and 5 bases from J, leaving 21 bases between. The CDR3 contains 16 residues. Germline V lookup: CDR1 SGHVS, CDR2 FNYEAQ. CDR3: CASAGGQIPLTGELFF. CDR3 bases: TGTGCCAGCGCCGGGGGACAGATCCCTTTAACCGGGGAGCTGTTTTTT. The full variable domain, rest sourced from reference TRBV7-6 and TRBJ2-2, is GAGVSQSPRYKVTKRGQDVALRCDPISGHVSLYWYRQALGQGPEFLTYFNYEAQQDKSGLPNDRFSAERPEGSISTLTIQRTEQRDSAMYRCASAGGQIPLTGELFFGEGSRLTVL.

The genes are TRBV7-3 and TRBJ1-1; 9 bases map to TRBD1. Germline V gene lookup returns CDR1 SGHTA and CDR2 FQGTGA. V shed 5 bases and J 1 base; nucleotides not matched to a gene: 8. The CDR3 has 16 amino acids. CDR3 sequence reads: CASSAYRGQRNTEAFF. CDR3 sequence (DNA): TGTGCCAGCAGCGCCTACAGGGGGCAGCGGAACACTGAAGCTTTCTTT.

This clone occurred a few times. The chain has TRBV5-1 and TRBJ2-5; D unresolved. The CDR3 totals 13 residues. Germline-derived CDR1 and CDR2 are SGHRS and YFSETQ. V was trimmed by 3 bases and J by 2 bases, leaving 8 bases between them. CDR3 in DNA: TGCGCCAGCAGCTCCTCCTTTCAAGAGACCCAGTACTTC. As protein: CASSSSFQETQYF.

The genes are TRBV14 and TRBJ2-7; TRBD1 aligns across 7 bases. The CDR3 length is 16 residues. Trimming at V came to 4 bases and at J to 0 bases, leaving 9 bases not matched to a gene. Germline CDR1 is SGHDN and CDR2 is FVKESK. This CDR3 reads CASSRRGGFVSYEQYF. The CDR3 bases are TGTGCCAGCAGCCGCAGAGGGGGCTTCGTCTCCTACGAGCAGTACTTC.

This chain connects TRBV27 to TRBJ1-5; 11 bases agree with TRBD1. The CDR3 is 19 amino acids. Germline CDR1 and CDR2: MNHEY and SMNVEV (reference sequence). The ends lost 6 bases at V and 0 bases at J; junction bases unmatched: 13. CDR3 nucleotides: TGTGCCAGCAGACCCGGTCGGGGACAGGGGGGTTATAGCAATCAGCCCCAGCATTTT. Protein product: CASRPGRGQGGYSNQPQHF.

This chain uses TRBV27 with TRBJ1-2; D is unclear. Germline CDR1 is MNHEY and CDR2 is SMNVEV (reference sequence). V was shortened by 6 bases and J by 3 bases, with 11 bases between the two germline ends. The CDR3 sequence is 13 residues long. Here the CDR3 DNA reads TGTGCCAGCAGCTCCCAGCCGTACTATGGCTACACCTTC. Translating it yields CASSSQPYYGYTF.

The CDR3 DNA reads as TGTGCCAGCAGCTTAAGGATCCAGGGTAACATTCAGTACTTC. This sequence encodes CASSLRIQGNIQYF. V gene TRBV7-2 combines with J gene TRBJ2-4; maybe TRBD1 (5 bases). Trimming left V 2 bases short and J 7 bases short, with 12 bases between. This CDR3 is 14 amino acids long. Germline V gene lookup returns CDR1 SGHTA and CDR2 FQGNSA. The complete variable domain, with remaining parts taken from reference TRBV7-2 and TRBJ2-4, reads GAGVSQSPSNKVTEKGKDVELRCDPISGHTALYWYRQSLGQGLEFLIYFQGNSAPDKSGLPSDRFSAERTGGSVSTLTIQRTQQEDSAVYLCASSLRIQGNIQYFGAGTRLSVL.

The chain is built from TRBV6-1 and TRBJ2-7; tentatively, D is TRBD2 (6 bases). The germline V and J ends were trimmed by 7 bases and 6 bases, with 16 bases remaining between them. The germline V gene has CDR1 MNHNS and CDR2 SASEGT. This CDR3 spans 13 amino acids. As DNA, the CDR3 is TGTGCCAGCAAAAGGGCGGGATTGGGCGAGCAGTACTTC. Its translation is CASKRAGLGEQYF.

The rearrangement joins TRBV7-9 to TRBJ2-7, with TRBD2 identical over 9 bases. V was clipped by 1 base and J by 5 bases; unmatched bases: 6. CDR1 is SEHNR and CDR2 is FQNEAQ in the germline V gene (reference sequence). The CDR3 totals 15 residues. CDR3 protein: CASSLDAGGMNEQYF. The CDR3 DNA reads TGTGCCAGCAGCTTAGACGCGGGAGGGATGAACGAGCAGTACTTC. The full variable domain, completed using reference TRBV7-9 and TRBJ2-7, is DTGVSQNPRHKITKRGQNVTFRCDPISEHNRLYWYRQTLGQGPEFLTYFQNEAQLEKSRLLSDRFSAERPKGSFSTLEIQRTEQGDSAMYLCASSLDAGGMNEQYFGPGTRLTVT.

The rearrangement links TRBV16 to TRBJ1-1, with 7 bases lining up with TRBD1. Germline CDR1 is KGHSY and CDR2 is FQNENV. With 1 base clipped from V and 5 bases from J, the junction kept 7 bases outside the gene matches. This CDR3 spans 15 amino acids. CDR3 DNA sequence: TGTGCCAGCAGCCAATGGAGGGGGCGAGGTACTGAAGCTTTCTTT. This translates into CASSQWRGRGTEAFF.

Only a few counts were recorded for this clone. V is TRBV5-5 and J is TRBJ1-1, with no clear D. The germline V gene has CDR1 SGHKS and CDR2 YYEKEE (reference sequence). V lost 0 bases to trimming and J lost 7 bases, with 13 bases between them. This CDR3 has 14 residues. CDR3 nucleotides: TGTGCCAGCAGCTTGGCGGGAGGCAATATTGAAGCTTTCTTT. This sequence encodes CASSLAGGNIEAFF.

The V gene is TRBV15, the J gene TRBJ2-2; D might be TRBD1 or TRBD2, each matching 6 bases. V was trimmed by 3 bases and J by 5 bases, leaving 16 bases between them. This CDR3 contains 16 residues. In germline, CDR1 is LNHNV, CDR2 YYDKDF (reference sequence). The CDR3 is CATSRRDTGRTGELFF. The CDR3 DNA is TGTGCCACCAGCAGGCGGGACACCGGTCGAACCGGGGAGCTGTTTTTT. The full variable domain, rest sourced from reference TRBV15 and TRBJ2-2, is DAMVIQNPRYQVTQFGKPVTLSCSQTLNHNVMYWYQQKSSQAPKLLFHYYDKDFNNEADTPDNFQSRRPNTSFCFLDIRSPGLGDTAMYLCATSRRDTGRTGELFFGEGSRLTVL.

The CDR3 region is CASSPRTGKRTNEKLFF. The CDR3 coding sequence is TGTGCCAGCAGCCCTCGGACAGGGAAGCGCACTAATGAAAAACTGTTTTTT. The J gene is TRBJ1-4, the V gene TRBV28, with 8 bases identical to TRBD1. Germline V gene sequence: CDR1 MDHEN, CDR2 SYDVKM. The CDR3 totals 17 residues. J lost 2 bases, V lost 6 bases, and 11 bases had no gene match.

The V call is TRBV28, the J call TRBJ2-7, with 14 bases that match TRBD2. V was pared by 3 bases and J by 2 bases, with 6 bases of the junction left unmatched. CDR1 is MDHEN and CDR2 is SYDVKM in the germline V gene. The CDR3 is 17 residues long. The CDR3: CASSLGLAGVGPYEQYF. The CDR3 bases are TGTGCCAGCAGTTTGGGACTAGCGGGAGTGGGCCCCTACGAGCAGTACTTC. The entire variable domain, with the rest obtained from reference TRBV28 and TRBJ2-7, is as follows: DVKVTQSSRYLVKRTGEKVFLECVQDMDHENMFWYRQDPGLGLRLIYFSYDVKMKEKGDIPEGYSVSREKKERFSLILESASTNQTSMYLCASSLGLAGVGPYEQYFGPGTRLTVT.

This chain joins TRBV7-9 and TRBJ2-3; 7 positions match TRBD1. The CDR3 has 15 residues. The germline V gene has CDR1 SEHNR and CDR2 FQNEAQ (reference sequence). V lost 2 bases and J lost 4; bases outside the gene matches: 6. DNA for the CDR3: TGTGCCAGCAGCTTAACCACAGGGGACGCAGATACGCAGTATTTT. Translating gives CASSLTTGDADTQYF.

CDR3 nucleotide sequence: TGTGCCAGCAAATGGACAGGGGGCGGAACCGGGGAGCTGTTTTTT. Protein product: CASKWTGGGTGELFF. The chain couples TRBV6-5 to TRBJ2-2, with TRBD1 matching 11 bases. Losses at the gene ends were 7 bases for V and 5 bases for J; bases not matched to a gene: 6. The CDR3 has 15 amino acids. Germline V gives CDR1 MNHEY, CDR2 SVGAGI.